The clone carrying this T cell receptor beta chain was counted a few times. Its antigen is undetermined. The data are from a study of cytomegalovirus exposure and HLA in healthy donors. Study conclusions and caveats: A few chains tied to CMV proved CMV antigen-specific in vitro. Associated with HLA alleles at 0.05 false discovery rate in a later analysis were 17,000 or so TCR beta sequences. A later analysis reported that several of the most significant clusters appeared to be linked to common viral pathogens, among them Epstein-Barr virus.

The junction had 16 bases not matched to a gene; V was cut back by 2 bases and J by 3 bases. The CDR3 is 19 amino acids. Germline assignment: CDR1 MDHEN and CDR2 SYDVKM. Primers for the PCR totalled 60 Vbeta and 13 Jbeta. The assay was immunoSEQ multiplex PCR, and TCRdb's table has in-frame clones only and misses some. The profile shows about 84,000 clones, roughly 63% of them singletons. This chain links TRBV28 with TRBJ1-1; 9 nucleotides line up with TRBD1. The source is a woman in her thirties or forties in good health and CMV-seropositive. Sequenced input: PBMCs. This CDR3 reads CASSLNSDRGLVGYTEAFF. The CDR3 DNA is TGTGCCAGCAGTTTAAATTCGGACAGGGGTCTAGTTGGGTACACTGAAGCTTTCTTT.